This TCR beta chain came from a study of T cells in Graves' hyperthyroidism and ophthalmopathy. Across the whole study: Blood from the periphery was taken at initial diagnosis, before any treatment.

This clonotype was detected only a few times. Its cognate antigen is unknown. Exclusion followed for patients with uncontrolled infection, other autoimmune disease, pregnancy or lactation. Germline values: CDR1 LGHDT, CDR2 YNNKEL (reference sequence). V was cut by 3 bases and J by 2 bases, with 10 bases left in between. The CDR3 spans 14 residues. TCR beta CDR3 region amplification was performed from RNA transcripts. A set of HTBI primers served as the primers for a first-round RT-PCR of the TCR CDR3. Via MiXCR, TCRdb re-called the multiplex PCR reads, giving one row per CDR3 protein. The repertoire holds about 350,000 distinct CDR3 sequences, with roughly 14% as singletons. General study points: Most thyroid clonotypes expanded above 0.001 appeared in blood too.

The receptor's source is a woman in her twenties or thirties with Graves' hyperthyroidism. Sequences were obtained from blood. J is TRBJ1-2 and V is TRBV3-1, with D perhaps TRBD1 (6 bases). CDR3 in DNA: TGTGCCAGCAGCCAGACAGGAACCAACTATGGCTACACCTTC. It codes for CASSQTGTNYGYTF. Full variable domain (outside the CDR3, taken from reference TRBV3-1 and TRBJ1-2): DTAVSQTPKYLVTQMGNDKSIKCEQNLGHDTMYWYKQDSKKFLKIMFSYNNKELIINETVPNRFSPKSPDKAHLNLHINSLELGDSAVYFCASSQTGTNYGYTFGSGTRLTVV.